Listed below are T cell receptor beta chains from one sample, sequenced in a study of T-cell reconstitution after alpha-beta-depleted transplantation in children. TCRdb used MiXCR to reprocess the PCR reads, holding one entry per CDR3 protein. The sample includes hundreds of thousands of distinct CDR3 sequences, approximately 12% seen only once; the top ten take about 2.4%. The starting material was PBMCs from the stem cell graft donor, obtained from the stem cell graft. These receptors were taken from a human donor who donated a stem cell graft to a child with acute lymphoblastic leukemia. The conserved cysteine and the conserved F or W are not part of the CDR3 here. Fields, in order: V gene, CDR3 protein.

TRBV5-1 ASTLQTGSGAQY
TRBV7-9 ASSLDREGYT
TRBV10-3 AIGDGHPRTYEQY
TRBV14 ASSQASPGNTIY
TRBV5-1 ASRTGGSSGANVLT
TRBV29-1 SVVQGDTGELF
TRBV27 ASSGRTYEQY
TRBV29-1 SVEGQNYEQY
TRBV7-9 ASSLDSLSYEQY
TRBV13 ASSPWIPDTQY
TRBV25-1 ASSERGQGYDGYT
TRBV5-1 ASSLAANGPYEQY
TRBV29-1 SVEMTGGAQNIQY
TRBV5-5 ASSLVYRAEAF